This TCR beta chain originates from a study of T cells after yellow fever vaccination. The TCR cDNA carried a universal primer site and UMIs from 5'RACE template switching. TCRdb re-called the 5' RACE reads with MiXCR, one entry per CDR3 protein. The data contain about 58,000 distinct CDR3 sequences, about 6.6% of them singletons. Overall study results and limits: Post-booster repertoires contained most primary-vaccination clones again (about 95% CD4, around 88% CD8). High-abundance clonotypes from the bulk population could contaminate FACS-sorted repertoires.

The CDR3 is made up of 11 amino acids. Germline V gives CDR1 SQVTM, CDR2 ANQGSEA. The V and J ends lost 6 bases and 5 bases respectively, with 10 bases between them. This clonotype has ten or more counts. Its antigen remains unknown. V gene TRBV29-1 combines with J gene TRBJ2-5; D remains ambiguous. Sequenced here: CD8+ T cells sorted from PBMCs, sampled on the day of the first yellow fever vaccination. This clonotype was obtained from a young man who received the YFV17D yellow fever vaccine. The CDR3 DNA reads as TGCAGCGTCTCCTCGACGGAGACCCAGTACTTC. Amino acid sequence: CSVSSTETQYF.